This TCR beta chain was recorded in a study of T cells in Graves' hyperthyroidism and ophthalmopathy. Study results and limitations: Blood shared most expanded thyroid clonotypes above 0.001.

Patients counted as stable if ophthalmopathy did not develop within 18 months. Used for diagnoses were clinical symptoms, serum thyroxine and TRAb, thyroid ultrasound and orbital computed tomography. Authors of the study amplified TCR beta CDR3 regions from RNA transcripts. During a first-round RT-PCR of the TCR CDR3, the HTBI primer set was used. Using its own MiXCR run on the multiplex PCR reads, TCRdb lists one record per CDR3 protein. The profile covers hundreds of thousands of distinct CDR3 sequences, with 11% to 15% appearing a single time and roughly 10% taken by the ten largest. This clonotype was detected many times. Its cognate antigen is unknown. The germline V gene has CDR1 MNHNS and CDR2 SASEGT. This CDR3 comprises 17 residues. J was trimmed by 3 bases and V by 6 bases; bases with no gene match: 12.

This clonotype was obtained from a young woman with Graves' hyperthyroidism. Material for sequencing was blood. This chain joins TRBV6-1 and TRBJ2-7; 12 nucleotides line up with TRBD2. The CDR3, as DNA: TGTGCCAGCAGCACCGGACTAGCGGGGTACGTGGACTACGAGCAGTACTTC. Amino acid sequence: CASSTGLAGYVDYEQYF.